One sample yielded the 2 T cell receptor beta chains listed below, sequenced in a study of T cell repertoires in ileal Crohn's disease. Clones were read by immunoSEQ multiplex PCR, and TCRdb kept only the in-frame ones, dropping some. The table lists approximately 15,000 clones, roughly 78% of them singletons. The sequenced sample was ileal tissue. The receptors were gathered from an adult with Crohn's disease.

This chain connects TRBV30 to TRBJ1-5, with D tentatively TRBD1 (5 bases). Germline V gene lookup returns CDR1 GTSNPN and CDR2 SVGIG (reference sequence). The CDR3 has 14 amino acids. V lost 1 base to trimming and J lost 9 bases, with 16 bases between them. The CDR3 nucleotides read TGTGCCTGGAGTGCTCTTCAGGGCGTTGGGCCCCAGCATTTT. Translated: CAWSALQGVGPQHF. Full variable domain (remainder filled in from reference TRBV30 and TRBJ1-5): SQTIHQWPATLVQPVGSPLSLECTVEGTSNPNLYWYRQAAGRGLQLLFYSVGIGQISSEVPQNLSASRPQDRQFILSSKKLLLSDSGFYLCAWSALQGVGPQHFGDGTRLSIL.

This clone was seen a few times. This sequence joins TRBV21-1 and TRBJ2-3; the DNA was not used to check the table's D call, TRBD2. TRBV21-1 is a documented pseudogene. The CDR3 extends over 17 amino acids. For the CDR3, the DNA is TGTGCCACCCTAAGTGGGGTAGGGCCGGGAGGAACAGATACGCAGTATTTT. Its protein is CATLSGVGPGGTDTQYF.